Listed here are 7 T cell receptor beta chains from one sample, sequenced in a study of T-cell reconstitution after alpha-beta-depleted transplantation in children. Preparation of the TCRbeta library involved a method that used unique molecular identifiers. TCRdb redid the calling of the PCR reads with MiXCR, one entry per CDR3 protein. This table has 230,000 or so distinct CDR3 sequences, 12% appearing once. This material consisted of PBMCs from the stem cell graft donor, taken from the stem cell graft. Receptor source: a human donor who donated a stem cell graft to a child with acute lymphoblastic leukemia.

Ten or more counts support this clonotype. This chain joins TRBV6-1 and TRBJ2-4, with D unresolved. V lost 3 bases to trimming and J lost 0 bases, with 9 bases between them. CDR1 and CDR2 (germline): MNHNS, SASEGT. The CDR3 covers 15 residues. The chain's CDR3 is CASSESSLAKNIQYF. In nucleotides, the CDR3 is TGTGCCAGCAGTGAGAGTTCTCTAGCCAAAAACATTCAGTACTTC.

This clonotype was detected many times. V is TRBV5-4 and J is TRBJ2-1, with TRBD2 matching 12 bases. Germline V gene lookup returns CDR1 SGHNT and CDR2 YYREEE (reference sequence). The CDR3 loop spans 15 amino acids. Unmatched junction bases numbered 3, after V lost 1 base and J lost 7 bases. CDR3 sequence (DNA): TGTGCCAGCAGCTTGACTAGCGGGGGGACGAATGAGCAGTTCTTC. Translating gives CASSLTSGGTNEQFF.

Many counts were recorded for this clonotype. The V call is TRBV28, the J call TRBJ2-1; D is undetermined. Germline values: CDR1 MDHEN, CDR2 SYDVKM. V was trimmed by 3 bases and J by 3 bases, leaving 6 bases between them. This CDR3 comprises 13 residues. The CDR3 nucleotides read TGTGCCAGCAGTTTGACTTTCTACAATGAGCAGTTCTTC. It codes for CASSLTFYNEQFF.

This clonotype was observed at least ten times. This rearrangement joins TRBV20-1 to TRBJ2-3, with D perhaps matching TRBD2 (6 bases). V was pared by 5 bases and J by 1 base, with 7 bases between. The length of the CDR3 is 12 residues. The germline CDR1 and CDR2 sequences are DFQATT and SNEGSKA (reference sequence). In DNA form, the CDR3 reads TGCAGTGCTTGGAGGGGCACAGATACGCAGTATTTT. Protein sequence: CSAWRGTDTQYF.

This clonotype was seen many times. CDR3 loop: CASSLGGEQFF. The CDR3 bases are TGTGCCAGCAGTCTGGGAGGAGAGCAGTTCTTC. The chain has TRBV28 and TRBJ2-1, with D perhaps TRBD2 (6 bases). Germline V gene sequence: CDR1 MDHEN, CDR2 SYDVKM. The CDR3 runs 11 residues. Trimming left V 5 bases short and J 10 bases short, with 9 bases between. Filled out from reference TRBV28 and TRBJ2-1, the complete variable domain reads DVKVTQSSRYLVKRTGEKVFLECVQDMDHENMFWYRQDPGLGLRLIYFSYDVKMKEKGDIPEGYSVSREKKERFSLILESASTNQTSMYLCASSLGGEQFFGPGTRLTVL.

For this clonotype: A much larger clone lies one base from this, so it may be a read error. CDR3 in DNA: TGTGCCGGCAGCCGATTTGGGACAGGCGTGGCTTTCTTT. Translating it yields CAGSRFGTGVAFF. The rearrangement links TRBV7-2 to TRBJ1-1; 8 nucleotides agree with TRBD1. CDR3 length equals 13 residues. Germline-derived CDR1 and CDR2 are SGHTA and FQGNSA.

This clonotype was seen at least ten times. V is TRBV28 and J is TRBJ2-5; D may correspond to TRBD1 or TRBD2 (5 bases each). The CDR3 contains 16 residues. Trimming left V 3 bases short and J 0 bases short, with 14 bases between. Germline V gene sequence: CDR1 MDHEN, CDR2 SYDVKM. CDR3 region: CASSFQGRKYQETQYF. CDR3 nucleotide sequence: TGTGCCAGCAGTTTTCAGGGACGGAAGTACCAAGAGACCCAGTACTTC.